A single T cell receptor beta chain is shown here with its context. The source of the sample is a study of cytomegalovirus exposure and HLA in healthy donors. Germline-derived CDR1 and CDR2 are SGHAT and FQNNGV. CDR3 length equals 15 residues. The J segment lost 6 bases and the V segment lost 5 bases, leaving 9 bases of the junction unmatched. The PCR had 60 Vbeta and 13 Jbeta primers. Method: immunoSEQ multiplex PCR; TCRdb's copy keeps in-frame clones and lacks some. The table shows fewer than 200,000 clones, with approximately 80% occurring only once. The chain recombines TRBV11-2 with TRBJ2-2; 7 bases match TRBD1. Sequencing used PBMCs. The receptor's source is a woman aged 25 to 39 in good health and CMV-seronegative. As DNA, the CDR3 is TGTGCCAGCAGCGTCATCGACAGGGATTCCGGGGAGCTGTTTTTT. It is translated as CASSVIDRDSGELFF.